This T cell receptor beta chain emerged from a study of T-cell reconstitution after alpha-beta-depleted transplantation in children. Study-level findings and limits: Expanded graft clones, several hundred of them, were reportedly the source of alpha-beta T cells about two months after transplant. In some patients, recipient T cells and intrathymic progenitors surviving conditioning explained high day-60 diversity. T-cell numbers and diversity, one year after transplant, stemmed largely from T cells that were newly produced.

As concerns this clonotype: Its antigen is undetermined.

Germline CDR1 reads MDHEN; CDR2 reads SYDVKM. The CDR3 has 15 residues. With 6 bases clipped from V and 4 bases from J, the junction kept 5 bases outside the gene matches. Unique molecular identifiers were incorporated into the prepared TCRbeta library. TCRdb re-analysed the PCR reads in MiXCR, keeping a single row per CDR3 protein. The data contain hundreds of thousands of distinct CDR3 sequences, around 13% of them singletons. Material: PBMCs, mostly from graft donor cells, obtained 360 days after TCRalphabeta/CD19-depleted stem cell transplant. This TCR was sampled from a male patient aged 5 to 17 who had a stem cell transplant for acute myeloid leukemia, so the T cells may come from the graft donor. The V call is TRBV28, the J call TRBJ2-2, with 10 bases matching TRBD1. CDR3 amino acids: CASRDRGSRTGELFF. The CDR3 coding sequence is TGTGCCAGCAGGGACAGGGGGAGTCGCACCGGGGAGCTGTTTTTT.